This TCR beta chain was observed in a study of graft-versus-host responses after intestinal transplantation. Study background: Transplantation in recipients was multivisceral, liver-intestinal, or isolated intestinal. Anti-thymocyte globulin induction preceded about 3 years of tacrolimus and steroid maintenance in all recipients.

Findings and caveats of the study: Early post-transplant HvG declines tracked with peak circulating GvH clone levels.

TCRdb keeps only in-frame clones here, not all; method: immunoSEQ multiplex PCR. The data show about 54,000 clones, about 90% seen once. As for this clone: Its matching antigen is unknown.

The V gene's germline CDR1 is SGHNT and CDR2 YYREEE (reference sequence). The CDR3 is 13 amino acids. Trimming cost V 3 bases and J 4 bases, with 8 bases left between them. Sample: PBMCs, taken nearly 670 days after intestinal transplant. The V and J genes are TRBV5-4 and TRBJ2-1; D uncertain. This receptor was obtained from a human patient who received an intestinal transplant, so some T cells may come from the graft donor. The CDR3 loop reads CASSYPPYNEQFF. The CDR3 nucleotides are TGTGCCAGCAGCTACCCACCTTACAATGAGCAGTTCTTC.